The 21 T cell receptor beta chains below come from one sample, sequenced in a study of T cell responses to AZD1222 COVID-19 vaccine. This table comes from immunoSEQ multiplex PCR, and its TCRdb copy is limited to in-frame clones, with some not included. The sample holds fewer than 150,000 clones, about 94% seen once. This material consisted of peripheral blood, taken on day 0 of AZD1222 vaccination. These receptors originate from an adult in good health.

The J gene is TRBJ1-1, the V gene TRBV5-1, with D perhaps matching TRBD1 (6 bases). The CDR3 covers 15 residues. Germline V gives CDR1 SGHRS, CDR2 YFSETQ. Trimming cost V 1 base and J 2 bases, with 12 bases left between them. The CDR3 nucleotides read TGCGCCAGCAGCTTGAGACAGGTCACAAACACTGAAGCTTTCTTT. As protein: CASSLRQVTNTEAFF.

The J gene is TRBJ1-5, the V gene TRBV19; D might be TRBD1 (5 bases). This CDR3 spans 13 amino acids. Germline values: CDR1 LNHDA, CDR2 SQIVND (reference sequence). The V end was cut by 3 bases, the J end by 5 bases, with 8 bases between. In DNA form, the CDR3 reads TGTGCCAGTAGTATCGACAGAGATCAGCCCCAGCATTTT. It codes for CASSIDRDQPQHF.

This rearrangement joins TRBV2 to TRBJ1-6; D is perhaps TRBD1 (6 bases). Looked up from germline, CDR1 is SNHLY and CDR2 is FYNNEI. V shed 3 bases and J shed 10 bases, with 13 bases lying between them. The CDR3 contains 14 residues. CDR3 bases: TGTGCCAGCAGTGAGCTACAGGGAGACTCACCCCTCCACTTT. Translated, it gives CASSELQGDSPLHF.

The rearrangement uses TRBV10-3 and TRBJ1-5; unclear D gene. CDR1 ENHRY and CDR2 SYGVKD come from the germline V gene. The CDR3 spans 15 residues. V lost 2 bases to trimming and J lost 3 bases, with 11 bases between them. The CDR3 DNA sequence: TGTGCCATCAGTGAGAGGGCAGAAACCAATCAGCCCCAGCATTTT. Its translation is CAISERAETNQPQHF.

This chain's CDR3 is CASSIVFFREGSYNEQFF. The CDR3 DNA sequence: TGTGCCAGTAGTATAGTGTTTTTCCGGGAGGGCTCCTACAATGAGCAGTTCTTC. The gene calls are TRBV19 and TRBJ2-1; 8 bases are a match to TRBD2. V was clipped by 1 base and J by 0 bases; unmatched bases: 8. This CDR3 contains 18 residues. Germline loops: CDR1 LNHDA, CDR2 SQIVND (reference sequence).

The rearrangement links TRBV7-9 to TRBJ1-2, with D hard to call. Trimming stripped 4 bases from V and 6 bases from J, with 3 bases between. The CDR3 is 10 amino acids. The germline V gene has CDR1 SEHNR and CDR2 FQNEAQ (reference sequence). CDR3 region: CASSSNGYTF. DNA for the CDR3: TGTGCCAGCAGCTCCAATGGCTACACCTTC.

The rearrangement uses TRBV4-2 and TRBJ2-1, with 7 bases lining up with TRBD1. Germline V gene sequence: CDR1 LGHNA, CDR2 YNFKEQ. This CDR3 is 13 amino acids long. Trimming at V came to 6 bases and at J to 6 bases, leaving 5 bases not matched to a gene. The CDR3 DNA is TGTGCCAGCAGGACGACAGGGCTCAATGAGCAGTTCTTC. Translated, it gives CASRTTGLNEQFF.

This clone was recorded a few times. This CDR3 is CASSVELAFF. The CDR3 DNA follows: TGTGCCAGCAGCGTAGAATTAGCTTTCTTT. This chain joins TRBV9 and TRBJ1-1; D gene unclear. Trimming shortened V by 0 bases and J by 10 bases, and 4 bases separated the two germline ends. Germline assignment: CDR1 SGDLS and CDR2 YYNGEE. CDR3 length: 10 amino acids.

This chain links TRBV19 with TRBJ1-1; D is unclear. The V gene lost 3 bases and the J gene lost 0 bases, with 11 bases spanning the gap. The CDR3 loop spans 15 amino acids. Germline CDR1 is LNHDA and CDR2 is SQIVND (reference sequence). CDR3 sequence reads: CASSISRRVNTEAFF. Here the CDR3 DNA reads TGTGCCAGTAGTATTAGTCGACGGGTGAACACTGAAGCTTTCTTT.

The chain is built from TRBV7-9 and TRBJ2-5; 10 nucleotides align to TRBD2. CDR1 is SEHNR, CDR2 FQNEAQ, per germline (reference sequence). Trimming at V came to 5 bases and at J to 3 bases, leaving 6 bases not matched to a gene. CDR3 size: 15 residues. CDR3 DNA sequence: TGTGCCAGCAGCGGGGCTAGCGGGGGAAAAGAGACCCAGTACTTC. Amino acids: CASSGASGGKETQYF.

This chain connects TRBV5-6 to TRBJ1-1, with D possibly matching TRBD1 (5 bases). Trimming cost V 4 bases and J 11 bases, with 15 bases left between them. Germline V CDR1 and CDR2: SGHDT, YYEEEE. This CDR3 region has 12 residues. The CDR3 bases are TGTGCCAGCAGCCTGGACATAGGGGTGGCTTTCTTT. It specifies CASSLDIGVAFF.

V is TRBV27 and J is TRBJ1-2; D is possibly TRBD1 (6 bases). Germline assignment: CDR1 MNHEY and CDR2 SMNVEV (reference sequence). The CDR3 consists of 15 residues. Trimming shortened V by 5 bases and J by 6 bases, and 19 bases separated the two germline ends. The CDR3 loop is CASSVQWGAHNGYTF. CDR3 DNA: TGTGCCAGCAGTGTTCAATGGGGGGCACACAATGGCTACACCTTC.

The DNA for the CDR3 is TGTGCCAGCAGCGTAGACGGGGCCCCCACAGATACGCAGTATTTT. Protein product: CASSVDGAPTDTQYF. The chain uses TRBV9 and TRBJ2-3; D may be TRBD1 or TRBD2 (5 bases each). Germline loops: CDR1 SGDLS, CDR2 YYNGEE. Deletions cut 0 bases from V and 2 bases from J, with 10 bases between. The CDR3 runs 15 residues.

This clone was counted once. The CDR3 reads CASSVGDSSVDGYTF. The CDR3 region has the DNA TGTGCCAGCAGTGTTGGGGACTCGAGTGTTGATGGCTACACCTTC. This rearrangement joins TRBV2 to TRBJ1-2; TRBD1 is a possible D gene (5 bases). This CDR3 spans 15 amino acids. The V gene's germline CDR1 is SNHLY and CDR2 FYNNEI. V gave up 4 bases and J gave up 6 bases, with 18 bases separating them.

The chain combines TRBV5-6 with TRBJ2-7, with D possibly TRBD1 on 5 matching bases. Germline loops: CDR1 SGHDT, CDR2 YYEEEE. The CDR3 sequence is 13 residues long. Between the trimmed V and J ends, which lost 0 bases and 5 bases, there was a span of 9 bases. The CDR3 sequence is CASSLGSGHEQYF. DNA of the CDR3: TGTGCCAGCAGCTTGGGGTCAGGGCACGAGCAGTACTTC.

The J gene is TRBJ2-1, the V gene TRBV7-9; TRBD2 might be the D (5 bases). Trimming cost V 2 bases and J 6 bases, with 14 bases left between them. The germline V gene encodes CDR1 SEHNR and CDR2 FQNEAQ (reference sequence). This CDR3 has 15 residues. The CDR3 nucleotides read TGTGCCAGCAGCTTACTGGGGAGCCGGTTCAATGAGCAGTTCTTC. Translation: CASSLLGSRFNEQFF.

V gene TRBV9 combines with J gene TRBJ1-4; 9 nucleotides align to TRBD1. This CDR3 region has 14 residues. Germline CDR1 SGDLS, CDR2 YYNGEE. The V segment lost 4 bases and the J segment 15 bases; nucleotides outside the gene matches: 13. The CDR3 region has the DNA TGTGCCAGCAGCTACGACTCGGGGACAGGGATGTTGTTTTTT. Translation: CASSYDSGTGMLFF.

As concerns this clone: The DNA is omitted, as the CDR3 cannot be located on it reliably, and the CDR3 follows TCRdb's listing. The J gene is TRBJ1-6, the V gene TRBV5-6. Germline V gives CDR1 SGHDT, CDR2 YYEEEE. The CDR3 totals 15 residues, both ends included. The CDR3 here is CASSFGPGENSPLHF.

The rearrangement links TRBV3-1 (or the pseudogene TRBV3-2) to TRBJ1-4; D is perhaps TRBD1 (6 bases). There are 15 residues in the CDR3. Germline CDR1 is LGHDT and CDR2 is YNNKEL (reference sequence). V lost 0 bases and J lost 7, with 12 bases in between. The CDR3 protein is CASSQDLRGGEKLFF. In DNA, the CDR3 is TGTGCCAGCAGCCAAGATCTCAGGGGTGGTGAAAAACTGTTTTTT.

Details on this clone: The sample holds other DNA sequences that translate to the same CDR3. V usage is TRBV5-1 and J usage is TRBJ1-1; D gene ambiguous. Trimming cost V 2 bases and J 4 bases, with 3 bases left between them. This CDR3 has 11 amino acids. Germline-derived CDR1 and CDR2 are SGHRS and YFSETQ. The CDR3 spells CASSFGTEAFF. The DNA for the CDR3 is TGCGCCAGCAGCTTCGGCACTGAAGCTTTCTTT.

The rearrangement links TRBV19 to TRBJ1-1; D remains ambiguous. The CDR3 totals 13 residues. The germline V gene has CDR1 LNHDA and CDR2 SQIVND (reference sequence). Trimming took off 6 bases at V and 0 bases at J, with 8 bases between the two ends. The CDR3 nucleotides read TGTGCCAGTAGGAAGGACTTGAACACTGAAGCTTTCTTT. This translates into CASRKDLNTEAFF.